The following is a T cell receptor beta chain sequence with its context. Its antigen remains unidentified. The PCR had 60 Vbeta and 13 Jbeta primers. Assay: immunoSEQ multiplex PCR; the TCRdb copy retains only in-frame clones and omits some. The table lists around 120,000 clones. This sample was taken from a study of cytomegalovirus exposure and HLA in healthy donors. Study summary: A data release that came early held some 84 million unique TCRs from HLA-typed donors. Points from the study as a whole: Donors belonging to an Asian-associated ancestry cluster reportedly showed fewer N-insertions in productive TCRs than the approximately 670-donor mean, according to what a later analysis found. In a later analysis, specific HLA alleles were associated with about 18,000 TCR beta sequences at a 0.05 false discovery rate.

Trimming cost V 6 bases and J 5 bases, with 19 bases left between them. The CDR3 runs 15 residues. Germline loops: CDR1 MNHEY, CDR2 SMNVEV (reference sequence). Sample: PBMCs. This clonotype originated in a young man in good health and CMV-seronegative. The gene calls are TRBV27 and TRBJ1-1, with D possibly being TRBD1 (5 bases). CDR3 DNA: TGTGCCAGCAGCCTTTCAACAGGTTACGGAACTGAAGCTTTCTTT. It yields the protein CASSLSTGYGTEAFF.